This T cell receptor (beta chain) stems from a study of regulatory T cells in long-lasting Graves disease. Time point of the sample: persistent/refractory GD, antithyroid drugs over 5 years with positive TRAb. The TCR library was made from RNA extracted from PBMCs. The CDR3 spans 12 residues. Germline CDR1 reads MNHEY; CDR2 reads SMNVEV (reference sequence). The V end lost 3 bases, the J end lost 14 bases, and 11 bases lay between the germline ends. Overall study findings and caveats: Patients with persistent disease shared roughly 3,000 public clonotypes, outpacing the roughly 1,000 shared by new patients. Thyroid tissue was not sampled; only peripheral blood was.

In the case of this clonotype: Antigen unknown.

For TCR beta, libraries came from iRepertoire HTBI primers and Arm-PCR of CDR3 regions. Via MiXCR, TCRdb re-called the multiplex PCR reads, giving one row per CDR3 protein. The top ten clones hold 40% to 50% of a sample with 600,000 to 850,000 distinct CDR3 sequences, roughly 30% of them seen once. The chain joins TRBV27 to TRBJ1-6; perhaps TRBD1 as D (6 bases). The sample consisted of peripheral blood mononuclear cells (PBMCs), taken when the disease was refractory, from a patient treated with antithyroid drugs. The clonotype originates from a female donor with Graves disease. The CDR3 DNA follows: TGTGCCAGCAGTTTCTACAGGGAGACCCTCCACTTT. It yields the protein CASSFYRETLHF.